A selection of T cell receptor beta chains follows, all from one sample in a study of cytomegalovirus exposure and HLA in healthy donors. The assay was immunoSEQ multiplex PCR, and TCRdb's table has in-frame clones only and misses some. This table holds more than 130,000 clones, about three quarters found once. Specimen: PBMCs. Receptors were obtained from a young man in good health and CMV-seronegative. The CDR3 runs from the conserved cysteine through the conserved F or W. A D gene is named only where the DNA matches it firmly. Not every row has a clone size; where given, it reads once, few, many or a size class.

V gene	clone size	D gene	J gene	CDR3 DNA	CDR3 protein
TRBV6-5	.	TRBD1	TRBJ2-7	TGTGCCAGCAGGGAGACAGGGAACTACGAGCAGTACTTC	CASRETGNYEQYF
TRBV28	.	.	TRBJ2-7	TGTGCCAGCAGTTTGGGGGGTTCGGACGAGCAGTACTTC	CASSLGGSDEQYF
TRBV25-1	.	.	TRBJ2-7	TGTGCCAGCACCCCCCCGGCCTACGAGCAGTACTTC	CASTPPAYEQYF
TRBV6-5	.	TRBD2	TRBJ2-1	TGTGCCAGCAGTTACTTAGCGGGGTTCCGCTACAATGAGCAGTTCTTC	CASSYLAGFRYNEQFF
TRBV18	.	TRBD1	TRBJ2-7	TGTGCCAGCTCACCACTTATTACAGGGGGCTACGAGCAGTACTTC	CASSPLITGGYEQYF
TRBV28	.	.	TRBJ2-1	TGTGCCAGCAGTTTACCCCCCCTACCCGAGCAGTTCTTC	CASSLPPLPEQFF
TRBV9	.	.	TRBJ2-1	TGTGCCAGCAGCGTAGTCGGCAGGGCCAATGAGCAGTTCTTC	CASSVVGRANEQFF
TRBV7-9	.	.	TRBJ2-7	TGTGCCAGCAGCTTTTCTCACGAGCAGTACTTC	CASSFSHEQYF
TRBV27	.	.	TRBJ2-7	TGTGCCAGCAGTTTATCACCCCCACAGGGTAGATACGAGCAGTACTTC	CASSLSPPQGRYEQYF
TRBV27	.	.	TRBJ2-7	TGTGCCAGCAGTTTAAGCAGGGGCTCCTACGAGCAGTACTTC	CASSLSRGSYEQYF
TRBV5-1	few	TRBD2	TRBJ2-7	TGCGCCAGCAGCTTGACAACTAGCGCTACCTACGAGCAGTACTTC	CASSLTTSATYEQYF
TRBV9	.	.	TRBJ1-1	TGTGCCAGCAGCGTAGTGGGACGGGAGGGCACTGAAGCTTTCTTT	CASSVVGREGTEAFF
TRBV11-3	few	TRBD1	TRBJ2-3	TGTGCCAGCAGCTCCCGTCATTCGGACAGGGGGCGAAGCACAGATACGCAGTATTTT	CASSSRHSDRGRSTDTQYF
TRBV2	.	.	TRBJ2-7	TGTGCCAGCAGTCGCGGATACGAGCAGTACTTC	CASSRGYEQYF
TRBV11-3	.	TRBD2	TRBJ2-3	TGTGCCAGCAGCTTAGCGGGTCTAGCGGGGTTCACAGATACGCAGTATTTT	CASSLAGLAGFTDTQYF
TRBV7-2	few	TRBD1	TRBJ2-7	TGTGCCAGCAGCACCCAGGGGGCGGGTTACGAGCAGTACTTC	CASSTQGAGYEQYF
TRBV6-1	.	.	TRBJ2-1	TGTGCCAGCAGGGACAGTCTCGGGGTCGATGAGCAGTTCTTC	CASRDSLGVDEQFF
TRBV7-9	.	.	TRBJ2-4	TGTGCCAGCAGCTTATTAGTATCAGGATTGGACATTCAGTACTTC	CASSLLVSGLDIQYF
TRBV18	few	TRBD1	TRBJ2-5	TGTGCCAGCTCACCCGGGACAGGGCAAGAGACCCAGTACTTC	CASSPGTGQETQYF
TRBV28	.	.	TRBJ2-7	TGTGCCAGCAGTTTTAGGGGGACACTCTCCTACGAGCAGTACTTC	CASSFRGTLSYEQYF
TRBV18	.	TRBD1	TRBJ2-7	TGTGCCAGCTCACTTGGGGACAGGGGCGCGGCCTACGAGCAGTACTTC	CASSLGDRGAAYEQYF
TRBV5-5	.	.	TRBJ2-1	TGTGCCAGCAGATCCCCTCCTGAGCAGTTCTTC	CASRSPPEQFF
TRBV5-1	.	.	TRBJ1-2	TGCGCCAGCAGCTTGGAGGCCCTCAGGAAAACGGACTATGGCTACACCTTC	CASSLEALRKTDYGYTF
TRBV30	.	.	TRBJ2-5	TGTGCCTGGAGTCCAGGGACTTCAGAGACCCAGTACTTC	CAWSPGTSETQYF
TRBV2	.	.	TRBJ2-1	TGTGCCAGCAGTGACGGGACTCCTATCTACAATGAGCAGTTCTTC	CASSDGTPIYNEQFF
TRBV7-3	.	.	TRBJ2-5	TGTGCCAGCAGCTTAAACTCTGGGGGCGAATGGGAGACCCAGTACTTC	CASSLNSGGEWETQYF
TRBV2	.	TRBD2	TRBJ2-3	TGTGCCAGCAGTGAAACAGGGCGGGAGGCAGATACGCAGTATTTT	CASSETGREADTQYF
TRBV6-4	.	TRBD1	TRBJ1-3	TGTGCCAGTGACAGGGGGTTCCGTCATGATGGAAACACCATATATTTT	CASDRGFRHDGNTIYF
TRBV2	.	.	TRBJ2-1	TGTGCCAGCCGGAACTACAGGGATGAGCAGTTCTTC	CASRNYRDEQFF
TRBV7-9	.	TRBD2	TRBJ2-3	TGTGCCAGCAGCCGCCACCGCCCCAGCGGGAGTGGATTGGATACGCAGTATTTT	CASSRHRPSGSGLDTQYF
TRBV11-3	once	.	TRBJ2-7	TGTGCCAGCAGCCGGACAGCGGCAAACGAGCAGTACTTC	CASSRTAANEQYF
TRBV19	once	.	TRBJ2-3	TGTGCCAGTACCCCTACCGGGTCCAGCACAGATACGCAGTATTTT	CASTPTGSSTDTQYF
TRBV7-2	.	.	TRBJ2-5	TGTGCCAGCAGCTTTAGGGTAGCGGAGACCCAGTACTTC	CASSFRVAETQYF
TRBV27	.	TRBD1	TRBJ2-6	TGTGCCAGCAGTAACAGGGGTGGGGCCAACGTCCTGACTTTC	CASSNRGGANVLTF
TRBV18	.	TRBD1	TRBJ1-5	TGTGCCAGCTCGGGCCTCGGGACAGGGGAAAGCAATCAGCCCCAGCATTTT	CASSGLGTGESNQPQHF
TRBV7-9	.	.	TRBJ2-1	TGTGCCAGCAGCTTAGCCCCAGGGTGGGATGAGCAGTTCTTC	CASSLAPGWDEQFF
TRBV2	few	.	TRBJ1-2	TGTGCCAGCACGGGTTCGAGGGAAGTTGGAGGCTACACCTTC	CASTGSREVGGYTF
TRBV10-1	.	TRBD2	TRBJ2-3	TGCGCCAGCAGCCGCGGGGGGAACACAGATACGCAGTATTTT	CASSRGGNTDTQYF
TRBV6-5	.	.	TRBJ2-1	TGTGCCAGCAGTGGTTTTCGGCGGAATGAGCAGTTCTTC	CASSGFRRNEQFF
TRBV10-1	few	.	TRBJ2-5	TGCGCCAGCAGCGAGGATCTTAGGAGGGAGACCCAGTACTTC	CASSEDLRRETQYF
TRBV5-1	.	TRBD1	TRBJ1-6	TGCGCCAGCAGCTCGACGACAGGACCGACAGGGGCGGGTTCACCCCTCCACTTT	CASSSTTGPTGAGSPLHF
TRBV6-5	.	TRBD2	TRBJ2-3	TGTGCCAGCAGTTACACGGGAGGCTCTTTCACAGATACGCAGTATTTT	CASSYTGGSFTDTQYF
TRBV5-1	.	.	TRBJ2-5	TGCGCCAGCAGCTCCGACACGCAAGAGACCCAGTACTTC	CASSSDTQETQYF